This T cell receptor (beta chain) was documented in a study of T cells in Graves' hyperthyroidism and ophthalmopathy. Regarding the study as a whole: A 13 V-J model separated ophthalmopathy from stable hyperthyroidism.

Amplified TCR beta CDR3 regions derived from RNA transcripts. The TCR CDR3 was amplified in a first-round RT-PCR using the HTBI primer set. TCRdb redid the calling of the multiplex PCR reads with MiXCR, one entry per CDR3 protein. Of fewer than 600,000 distinct CDR3 sequences listed, 14% are singletons. An absence of ophthalmopathy progression within 18 months meant stable Graves' hyperthyroidism. This clonotype was counted ten times or more. The antigen is undetermined. The CDR3 runs to 15 residues. Trimming at V came to 1 base and at J to 4 bases, leaving 5 bases not matched to a gene. Germline CDR1 and CDR2: SQVTM and ANQGSEA.

The sequence derives from a woman in her thirties or forties with Graves' hyperthyroidism. Sequencing was carried out using blood. The chain recombines TRBV29-1 with TRBJ2-5, with 11 bases that match TRBD2. Written as DNA, the CDR3 is TGCAGCGTTGAAGGGCTAGCGGGAGGAGGAGAGACCCAGTACTTC. It translates to CSVEGLAGGGETQYF.